This T cell receptor (beta chain) was profiled in a study of OX40 agonist ivuxolimab in advanced cancers. Whole-study context: Ivuxolimab was administered intravenously to patients at 0.01 to 10 mg/kg every 2 weeks. Two patients with cutaneous melanoma and one with hepatocellular carcinoma, three in total, showed partial responses.

The CDR3 is 15 amino acids. Per the germline V gene, CDR1 is SGHVS and CDR2 is FNYEAQ. The V end was cut by 0 bases, the J end by 4 bases, with 9 bases between. General study results and limits: Fewer expanded clones were found on average in CD4+ than in CD8+ T cells.

This table comes from immunoSEQ multiplex PCR, and its TCRdb copy is limited to in-frame clones, with some not included. The sample yields 50,000 or so clones, 80% to 90% seen once. Points on this clone: Its specificity is not known.

This receptor was obtained from an adult with an advanced solid tumor such as melanoma, head and neck, liver or kidney cancer. The chain combines TRBV7-6 with TRBJ2-2; D is perhaps TRBD1 (5 bases). Sequencing used CD4+ or CD8+ T cells sorted from blood, obtained in a trial of the OX40 agonist ivuxolimab. The CDR3 DNA follows: TGTGCCAGCAGCTTAGCAGCAGGGCCCACCGGGGAGCTGTTTTTT. Encoded protein: CASSLAAGPTGELFF. The entire variable domain, with the rest obtained from reference TRBV7-6 and TRBJ2-2, is as follows: GAGVSQSPRYKVTKRGQDVALRCDPISGHVSLYWYRQALGQGPEFLTYFNYEAQQDKSGLPNDRFSAERPEGSISTLTIQRTEQRDSAMYRCASSLAAGPTGELFFGEGSRLTVL.